A single sample gave rise to the 30 T cell receptor beta chains below, sequenced in a study of long-term antiretroviral therapy in people with HIV. Assay version v3.0 of immunoSEQ was used, and it was run at survey level. Libraries were prepared by immunoSEQ multiplex PCR; TCRdb keeps only in-frame clonotypes and omits some of them. This sample carries tens of thousands of clones, about 95% of them seen once, and the ten largest clones take 8% to 10%. The material sequenced was unsorted PBMCs, taken 5.3 years after starting antiretroviral therapy. The receptors here all came from a man younger than 45 with HIV.

The V call is TRBV11-2, the J call TRBJ2-7, with no clear D. Trimming cost V 0 bases and J 7 bases, with 4 bases left between them. This CDR3 is built from 11 residues. CDR1 is SGHAT, CDR2 FQNNGV, per germline. The DNA of the CDR3 is TGTGCCAGCAGCTTAGATCGAGAGCAGTACTTC. Its translation is CASSLDREQYF.

V usage is TRBV9 and J usage is TRBJ2-6; D is undetermined. V gave up 2 bases and J gave up 3 bases, with 3 bases separating them. In germline, CDR1 is SGDLS, CDR2 YYNGEE. The CDR3 has 13 amino acids. The CDR3 nucleotides read TGTGCCAGCAGCGTCAGTGGGGCCAACGTCCTGACTTTC. It specifies CASSVSGANVLTF.

The CDR3 is CASSDGQGADTQYF. CDR3 sequence (DNA): TGTGCCAGCAGTGACGGACAGGGGGCAGATACGCAGTATTTT. The chain recombines TRBV6-4 with TRBJ2-3, with TRBD1 matching 10 bases. This CDR3 comprises 14 residues. Losses at the gene ends were 2 bases for V and 4 bases for J; bases not matched to a gene: 0. Germline V gene sequence: CDR1 MRHNA, CDR2 SNTAGT.

The chain has TRBV4-1 and TRBJ1-4; the D gene is possibly TRBD1 (5 bases). CDR1 is MGHRA, CDR2 YSYEKL, per germline. Trimming left V 4 bases short and J 5 bases short, with 17 bases between. CDR3 length equals 16 residues. CDR3: CASSPRGGPENEKLFF. Here the CDR3 DNA reads TGCGCCAGCAGCCCGAGGGGAGGACCGGAGAATGAAAAACTGTTTTTT.

The chain couples TRBV7-2 to TRBJ1-3, with 8 bases fitting TRBD1. V was pared by 5 bases and J by 2 bases, with 2 bases of the junction left unmatched. Germline values: CDR1 SGHTA, CDR2 FQGNSA. CDR3 length: 14 residues. CDR3 in DNA: TGTGCCAGCAGCCTGGACAGGGCTGGAAACACCATATATTTT. It translates to CASSLDRAGNTIYF.

This clone appeared a single time. The chain recombines TRBV30 with TRBJ1-2; D is ambiguous. The CDR3 spans 10 residues. Germline values: CDR1 GTSNPN, CDR2 SVGIG (reference sequence). V lost 5 bases, J lost 4 bases, and 5 bases lay in between. This CDR3 reads CAWGGYGYTF. The CDR3 DNA sequence: TGTGCCTGGGGCGGCTATGGCTACACCTTC.

This chain connects TRBV7-9 to TRBJ2-1, with 11 bases fitting TRBD2. The CDR3 consists of 16 residues. Looked up from germline, CDR1 is SEHNR and CDR2 is FQNEAQ (reference sequence). V lost 4 bases to trimming and J lost 8 bases; unmatched junction nucleotides: 10. CDR3: CASSSTSGIIGYEQFF. CDR3 in DNA: TGTGCCAGCAGCTCGACTAGCGGGATAATTGGTTATGAGCAGTTCTTC.

The chain couples TRBV9 to TRBJ2-1; tentatively, D is TRBD2 (5 bases). The germline V and J ends were trimmed by 3 bases and 7 bases, with 11 bases remaining between them. The CDR3 loop spans 13 amino acids. CDR1 and CDR2 from the germline V gene are SGDLS and YYNGEE. CDR3 nucleotides: TGTGCCAGCAGCGGGCGGACTGTAAATGAGCAGTTCTTC. It translates to CASSGRTVNEQFF.

The chain combines TRBV21-1 with TRBJ1-6. TRBV21-1 is a listed pseudogene. The CDR3 has 17 amino acids. The CDR3 DNA follows: TGTGCCAGCAGCTTCCCCTGCCCACTAGGGAGGGATTCACCCCTCCACTTT. This codes for CASSFPCPLGRDSPLHF.

The chain combines TRBV30 with TRBJ1-2; no clear D gene. Trimming took off 0 bases at V and 6 bases at J, with 8 bases between the two ends. Germline loops: CDR1 GTSNPN, CDR2 SVGIG (reference sequence). The CDR3 sequence is 12 residues long. CDR3 nucleotide sequence: TGTGCCTGGAGTGTACGGGGAAATGGCTACACCTTC. The encoded protein is CAWSVRGNGYTF.

This clone was picked up one time. The chain joins TRBV5-1 to TRBJ2-2; 8 nucleotides align to TRBD1. The CDR3 contains 16 residues. Looked up from germline, CDR1 is SGHRS and CDR2 is YFSETQ. J gave up 0 bases and V 0 bases, and 1 base lay outside the gene matches. In DNA, the CDR3 is TGCGCCAGCAGCTTGGGGGACAGGTCGAACACCGGGGAGCTGTTTTTT. As protein: CASSLGDRSNTGELFF.

This clone has just one count. V gene TRBV14 combines with J gene TRBJ2-2; D is possibly TRBD2 (6 bases). Trimming cost V 4 bases and J 1 base, with 16 bases left between them. Germline V gives CDR1 SGHDN, CDR2 FVKESK. CDR3 length: 17 amino acids. The CDR3 DNA reads as TGTGCCAGCAGCCCCCTGGGGGGAATAGGGAACACCGGGGAGCTGTTTTTT. It specifies CASSPLGGIGNTGELFF.

The count of this clone is one. The V and J genes are TRBV7-2 and TRBJ1-5; the D is unclear. This CDR3 has 16 residues. Germline V CDR1 and CDR2: SGHTA, FQGNSA. With 5 bases removed from V and 0 bases from J, the gap between germline ends came to 14 bases. The CDR3 bases are TGTGCCAGCAGCCAAGACACTGGATTTAGCAATCAGCCCCAGCATTTT. Amino acids: CASSQDTGFSNQPQHF.

The genes are TRBV19 and TRBJ2-7; tentative D call: TRBD2 (5 bases). V was cut by 3 bases and J by 4 bases, with 16 bases left in between. The CDR3 is 15 amino acids. In germline, CDR1 is LNHDA, CDR2 SQIVND (reference sequence). CDR3 loop: CASSIIPSGSYEQYF. CDR3 sequence (DNA): TGTGCCAGTAGTATCATTCCCAGCGGCTCTTACGAGCAGTACTTC.

This clone has a single count. The V gene is TRBV29-1, the J gene TRBJ2-2; TRBD2 matches 9 bases. The J segment lost 1 base and the V segment lost 6 bases, leaving 3 bases of the junction unmatched. Germline V gene sequence: CDR1 SQVTM, CDR2 ANQGSEA. This CDR3 has 14 amino acids. The CDR3 protein is CSVRAGGNTGELFF. CDR3 bases: TGCAGCGTGAGAGCGGGGGGGAACACCGGGGAGCTGTTTTTT.

CDR3 bases: TGTGCCAGCAGCTTGGGGCACACCGGGGAGCTGTTTTTT. This codes for CASSLGHTGELFF. The rearrangement joins TRBV7-3 to TRBJ2-2; a weak D match, TRBD1 (5 bases). The CDR3 runs 13 residues. From germline, CDR1 is SGHTA and CDR2 FQGTGA. With 3 bases removed from V and 3 bases from J, the gap between germline ends came to 5 bases. The variable domain in full, with the rest retrieved from reference TRBV7-3 and TRBJ2-2, is GAGVSQTPSNKVTEKGKYVELRCDPISGHTALYWYRQSLGQGPEFLIYFQGTGAADDSGLPNDRFFAVRPEGSVSTLKIQRTERGDSAVYLCASSLGHTGELFFGEGSRLTVL.

Regarding this clone: Its ends do not fully match the called genes, so a read error is possible. The genes are TRBV7-7 and TRBJ2-2; D is unclear. CDR3 length: 13 amino acids. Germline V gene sequence: CDR1 SSHAT, CDR2 FNYEAQ (reference sequence). The CDR3 coding sequence is TGTGCTAGCAGCTTAGACCTCACCGGGGAGCTGTTTTTT. Amino acid sequence: CASSLDLTGELFF.

This chain connects TRBV9 to TRBJ1-2, with 11 positions matching TRBD1. With V trimmed by 4 bases and J by 3 bases, 14 bases remained unmatched. CDR3 length: 18 residues. Germline CDR1 is SGDLS and CDR2 is YYNGEE. As DNA, the CDR3 is TGTGCCAGCAGCCCCCCGCGGACAGGGGGCGAGGTTGACTATGGCTACACCTTC. Translated, it gives CASSPPRTGGEVDYGYTF.

This chain links TRBV29-1 with TRBJ2-5; D gene unclear. The CDR3 totals 12 residues. The V gene lost 5 bases and the J gene lost 5 bases, with 12 bases spanning the gap. Germline V gene lookup returns CDR1 SQVTM and CDR2 ANQGSEA. The CDR3 region is CSVSPARETQYF. CDR3 bases: TGCAGCGTTTCACCAGCCCGTGAGACCCAGTACTTC.

This chain joins TRBV6-1 and TRBJ1-1; D may be TRBD1 (5 bases). This CDR3 has 13 amino acids. Germline V gene lookup returns CDR1 MNHNS and CDR2 SASEGT. V was trimmed by 6 bases and J by 0 bases, leaving 8 bases between them. The CDR3 DNA is TGTGCCAGCAGGGGGGGGGTGAACACTGAAGCTTTCTTT. Translation gives CASRGGVNTEAFF.

This sequence joins TRBV7-3 and TRBJ2-2; 9 bases agree with TRBD2. V gave up 0 bases and J gave up 8 bases; unmatched junction bases: 13. Germline CDR1 SGHTA, CDR2 FQGTGA. The CDR3 has 18 amino acids. This chain's CDR3 is CASSLTPEAGGLGGELFF. In nucleotides, the CDR3 is TGTGCCAGCAGCTTAACCCCCGAAGCGGGGGGCTTGGGGGGGGAGCTGTTTTTT.

The J gene is TRBJ2-5, the V gene TRBV6-5; D is unresolved. Germline CDR1 MNHEY, CDR2 SVGAGI. CDR3 size: 13 residues. The ends were cut back, 0 bases at V and 3 bases at J, with 5 bases in the middle. The CDR3, as DNA: TGTGCCAGCAGTTACTCTCGGAAAGAGACCCAGTACTTC. This codes for CASSYSRKETQYF.

This chain links TRBV2 with TRBJ1-3; D unclear. The CDR3 extends over 15 amino acids. Germline-derived CDR1 and CDR2 are SNHLY and FYNNEI. Between the trimmed V and J ends, which lost 2 bases and 0 bases, there was a span of 8 bases. Here the CDR3 reads CASSESDGSGNTIYF. The CDR3 region has the DNA TGTGCCAGCAGTGAATCGGACGGCTCTGGAAACACCATATATTTT. The full variable domain, with the rest looked up from reference TRBV2 and TRBJ1-3, is EPEVTQTPSHQVTQMGQEVILRCVPISNHLYFYWYRQILGQKVEFLVSFYNNEISEKSEIFDDQFSVERPDGSNFTLKIRSTKLEDSAMYFCASSESDGSGNTIYFGEGSWLTVV.

This chain joins TRBV7-9 and TRBJ1-3; the match to TRBD1 covers 11 bases. The CDR3 is 15 amino acids. The V and J ends lost 3 bases and 8 bases, in that order; junction bases with no gene match: 6. Per germline, CDR1 SEHNR and CDR2 FQNEAQ (reference sequence). The CDR3 coding sequence is TGTGCCAGCAGCTTGCGGACAGGGGGCGAGGACACCATATATTTT. Amino acid sequence: CASSLRTGGEDTIYF.

The rearrangement links TRBV5-1 to TRBJ1-1, with 8 bases lining up with TRBD1. CDR1 SGHRS and CDR2 YFSETQ come from the germline V gene. This CDR3 comprises 15 residues. Trimming at V came to 7 bases and at J to 0 bases, leaving 8 bases not matched to a gene. The CDR3 is CASGTGGGLNTEAFF. The DNA of the CDR3 is TGCGCCAGCGGGACAGGAGGAGGTTTGAACACTGAAGCTTTCTTT. Supplemented by reference TRBV5-1 and TRBJ1-1, the full variable domain reads KAGVTQTPRYLIKTRGQQVTLSCSPISGHRSVSWYQQTPGQGLQFLFEYFSETQRNKGNFPGRFSGRQFSNSRSEMNVSTLELGDSALYLCASGTGGGLNTEAFFGQGTRLTVV.

The chain couples TRBV5-1 to TRBJ2-1; D possibly uses TRBD1 or TRBD2 (5 bases each). The CDR3 sequence is 13 residues long. Germline V gene sequence: CDR1 SGHRS, CDR2 YFSETQ. Trimming pared 7 bases from V and 4 bases from J, leaving 12 bases between. The CDR3 DNA reads TGCGCCAGCTCGGGACGGGGTTACAATGAGCAGTTCTTC. It codes for CASSGRGYNEQFF.

This sequence joins TRBV21-1 and TRBJ1-5. TRBV21-1 is a pseudogene segment. The CDR3 consists of 13 residues. CDR3 region: CASSKGRHQPQHF. CDR3 DNA sequence: TGTGCCAGCAGCAAAGGTAGGCATCAGCCCCAGCATTTT.

For the CDR3, the DNA is TGTGCCAGCAGCGTCCTGACTAGTTTAAATACGCAGTATTTT. As protein: CASSVLTSLNTQYF. The chain links TRBV7-8 to TRBJ2-3; a possible D gene is TRBD2 (6 bases). CDR1 is SGHVS, CDR2 FQNEAQ, per germline. The ends were cut back, 5 bases at V and 7 bases at J, with 16 bases in the middle. The CDR3 loop spans 14 amino acids.

The chain carries TRBV29-1 and TRBJ2-7, with TRBD2 matching 11 bases. The CDR3 runs to 16 residues. Trimming cost V 2 bases and J 0 bases; bases outside gene matches: 6. Germline CDR1 is SQVTM and CDR2 is ANQGSEA. The CDR3 coding sequence is TGCAGCGTTGAACAGGCTAGCGGGGGGAGCTCCTACGAGCAGTACTTC. Protein: CSVEQASGGSSYEQYF.

The rearrangement uses TRBV27 and TRBJ2-7; D ambiguous. The CDR3 runs 10 residues. In germline, CDR1 is MNHEY, CDR2 SMNVEV (reference sequence). Trimming took off 7 bases at V and 6 bases at J, with 7 bases between the two ends. The DNA for the CDR3 is TGTGCCAGCAACCGACCCGAGCAGTACTTC. Its protein product is CASNRPEQYF.